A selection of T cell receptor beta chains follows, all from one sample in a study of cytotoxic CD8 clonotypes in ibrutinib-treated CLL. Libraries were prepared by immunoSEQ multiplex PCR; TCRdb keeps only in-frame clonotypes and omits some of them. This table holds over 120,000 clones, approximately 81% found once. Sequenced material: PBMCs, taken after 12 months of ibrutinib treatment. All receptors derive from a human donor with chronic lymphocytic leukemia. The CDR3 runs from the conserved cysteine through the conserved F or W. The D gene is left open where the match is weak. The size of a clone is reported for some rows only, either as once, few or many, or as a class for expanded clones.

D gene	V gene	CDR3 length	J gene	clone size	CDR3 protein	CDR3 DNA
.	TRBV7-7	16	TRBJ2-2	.	CASSAPLGQRPGELFF	TGTGCCAGCAGCGCCCCCCTAGGTCAGAGGCCCGGGGAGCTGTTTTTT
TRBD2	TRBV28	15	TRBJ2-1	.	CASSPSGFMANEQFF	TGTGCCAGCAGTCCTAGCGGGTTTATGGCCAATGAGCAGTTCTTC
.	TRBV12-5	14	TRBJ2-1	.	CASGLVRQSNEQFF	TGTGCTAGTGGTTTGGTACGCCAGAGTAATGAGCAGTTCTTC
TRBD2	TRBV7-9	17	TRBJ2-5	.	CASSFKRTSGRQETQYF	TGTGCCAGCAGCTTTAAAAGGACTAGCGGACGACAAGAGACCCAGTACTTC
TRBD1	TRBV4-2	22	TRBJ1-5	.	CASSQPTPQAGQVQYSNQPQHF	TGTGCCAGCAGCCAACCCACCCCGCAGGCCGGACAGGTTCAATATAGCAATCAGCCCCAGCATTTT
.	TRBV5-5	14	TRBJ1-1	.	CASSFGAGSSEAFF	TGTGCCAGCAGCTTTGGAGCGGGGTCTTCTGAAGCTTTCTTT
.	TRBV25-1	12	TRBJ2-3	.	CASSGTADTQYF	TGTGCCAGCAGTGGGACAGCAGATACGCAGTATTTT
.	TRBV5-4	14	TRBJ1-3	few	CASSSKTEGNTIYF	TGTGCCAGCAGCTCCAAAACGGAGGGAAACACCATATATTTT
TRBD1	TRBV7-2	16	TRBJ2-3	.	CASSLGQGAGRDTQYF	TGTGCCAGCAGCTTAGGACAGGGGGCAGGGAGGGATACGCAGTATTTT
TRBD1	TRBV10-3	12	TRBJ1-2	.	CAISRGPDGYTF	TGTGCCATCAGCAGGGGGCCGGATGGCTACACCTTC
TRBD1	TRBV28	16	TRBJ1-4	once	CASSTRGQGADEKLFF	TGTGCCAGCAGTACCCGGGGACAGGGGGCGGATGAAAAACTGTTTTTT
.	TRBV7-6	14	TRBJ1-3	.	CASSLQGTGNTIYF	TGTGCCAGCAGCTTGCAGGGGACTGGAAACACCATATATTTT
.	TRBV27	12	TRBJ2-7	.	CASKEGHNEQYF	TGTGCCAGCAAGGAGGGGCACAACGAGCAGTACTTC